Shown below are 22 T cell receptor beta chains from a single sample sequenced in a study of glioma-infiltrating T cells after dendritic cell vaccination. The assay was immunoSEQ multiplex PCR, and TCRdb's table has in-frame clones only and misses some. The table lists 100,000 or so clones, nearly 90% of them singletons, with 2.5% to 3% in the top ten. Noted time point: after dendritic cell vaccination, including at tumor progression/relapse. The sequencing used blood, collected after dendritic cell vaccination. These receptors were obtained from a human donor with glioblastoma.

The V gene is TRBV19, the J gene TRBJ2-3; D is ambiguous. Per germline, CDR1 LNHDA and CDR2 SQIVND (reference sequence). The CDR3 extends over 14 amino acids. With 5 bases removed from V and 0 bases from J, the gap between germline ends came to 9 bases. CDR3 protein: CASSRGHSTDTQYF. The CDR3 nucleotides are TGTGCCAGTAGTCGTGGCCATAGCACAGATACGCAGTATTTT.

This CDR3 is CASRPTAVNTEAFF. In nucleotides, the CDR3 is TGTGCCAGCAGACCTACAGCAGTGAACACTGAAGCTTTCTTT. This rearrangement joins TRBV27 to TRBJ1-1; D not certain. The length of the CDR3 is 14 residues. Germline CDR1 and CDR2: MNHEY and SMNVEV (reference sequence). The V gene lost 6 bases and the J gene lost 0 bases, with 11 bases spanning the gap.

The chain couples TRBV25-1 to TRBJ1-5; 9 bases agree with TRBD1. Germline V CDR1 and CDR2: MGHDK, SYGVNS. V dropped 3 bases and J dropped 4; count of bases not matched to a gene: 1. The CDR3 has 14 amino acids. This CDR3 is CASSETGGNQPQHF. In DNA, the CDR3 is TGTGCCAGCAGTGAGACAGGGGGGAATCAGCCCCAGCATTTT.

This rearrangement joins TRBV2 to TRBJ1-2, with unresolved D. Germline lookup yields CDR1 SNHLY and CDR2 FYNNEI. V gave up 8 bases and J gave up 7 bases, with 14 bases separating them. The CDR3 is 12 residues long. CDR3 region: CASASQAGGYTF. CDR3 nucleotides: TGTGCCAGCGCCTCCCAGGCGGGTGGCTACACCTTC.

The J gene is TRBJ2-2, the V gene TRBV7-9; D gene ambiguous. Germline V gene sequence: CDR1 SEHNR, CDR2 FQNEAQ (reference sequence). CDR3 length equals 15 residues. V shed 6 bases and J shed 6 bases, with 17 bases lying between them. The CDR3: CASSSIQLYPGELFF. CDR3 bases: TGTGCCAGCAGTTCAATACAGTTGTATCCCGGGGAGCTGTTTTTT. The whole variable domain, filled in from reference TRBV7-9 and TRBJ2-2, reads DTGVSQNPRHKITKRGQNVTFRCDPISEHNRLYWYRQTLGQGPEFLTYFQNEAQLEKSRLLSDRFSAERPKGSFSTLEIQRTEQGDSAMYLCASSSIQLYPGELFFGEGSRLTVL.

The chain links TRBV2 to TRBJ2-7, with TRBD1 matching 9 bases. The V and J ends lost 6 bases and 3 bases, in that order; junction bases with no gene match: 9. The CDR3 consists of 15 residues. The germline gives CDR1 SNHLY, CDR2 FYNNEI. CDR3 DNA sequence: TGTGCCAGCAGACGACCCGGGACAGGGAACTACGAGCAGTACTTC. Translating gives CASRRPGTGNYEQYF.

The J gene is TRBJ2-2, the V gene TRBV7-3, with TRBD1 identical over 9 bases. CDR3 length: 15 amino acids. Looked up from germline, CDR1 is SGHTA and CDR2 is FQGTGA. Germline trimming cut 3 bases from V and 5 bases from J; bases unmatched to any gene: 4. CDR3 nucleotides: TGTGCCAGCAGCTTGGACAGGGGTTGGACCGGGGAGCTGTTTTTT. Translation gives CASSLDRGWTGELFF.

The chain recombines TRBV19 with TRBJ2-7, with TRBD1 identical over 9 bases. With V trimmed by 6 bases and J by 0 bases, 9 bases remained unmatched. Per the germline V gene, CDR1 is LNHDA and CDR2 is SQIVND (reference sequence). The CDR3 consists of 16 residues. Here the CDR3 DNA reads TGTGCCAGTAGCCGGGACAGGGCTTCGGGCTCCTACGAGCAGTACTTC. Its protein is CASSRDRASGSYEQYF.

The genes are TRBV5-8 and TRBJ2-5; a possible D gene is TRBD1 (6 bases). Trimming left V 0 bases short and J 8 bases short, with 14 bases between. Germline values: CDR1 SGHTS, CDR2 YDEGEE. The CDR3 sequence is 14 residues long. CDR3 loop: CASSLVRKGGTQYF. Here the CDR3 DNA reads TGTGCCAGCAGCTTGGTTCGCAAAGGGGGAACCCAGTACTTC.

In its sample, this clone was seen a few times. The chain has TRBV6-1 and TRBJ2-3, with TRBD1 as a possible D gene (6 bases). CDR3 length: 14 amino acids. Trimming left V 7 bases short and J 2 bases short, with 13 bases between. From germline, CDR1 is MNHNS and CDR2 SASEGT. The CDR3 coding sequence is TGTGCCAGCAACCGGGACATGGTCACAGATACGCAGTATTTT. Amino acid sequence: CASNRDMVTDTQYF.

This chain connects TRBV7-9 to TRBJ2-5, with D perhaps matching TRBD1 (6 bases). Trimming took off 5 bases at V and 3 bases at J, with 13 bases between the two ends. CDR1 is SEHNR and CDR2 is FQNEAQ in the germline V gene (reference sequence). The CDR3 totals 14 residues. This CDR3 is CASSPTNREETQYF. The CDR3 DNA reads TGTGCCAGCAGCCCAACCAACAGGGAAGAGACCCAGTACTTC.

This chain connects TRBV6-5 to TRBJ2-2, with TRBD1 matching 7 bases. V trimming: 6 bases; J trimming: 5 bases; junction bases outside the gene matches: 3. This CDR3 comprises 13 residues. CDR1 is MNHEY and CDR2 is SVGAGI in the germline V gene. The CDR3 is CASRTGRTGELFF. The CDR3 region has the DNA TGTGCCAGCAGGACAGGGCGGACCGGGGAGCTGTTTTTT.

CDR3 in amino acids: CASSLGDAGPRSYEQYF. For the CDR3, the DNA is TGCGCCAGCAGCCTGGGAGATGCGGGTCCAAGGTCCTACGAGCAGTACTTC. The V and J genes are TRBV5-1 and TRBJ2-7; D may be TRBD2 (5 bases). In germline, CDR1 is SGHRS, CDR2 YFSETQ. The CDR3 extends over 17 amino acids. V was trimmed by 4 bases and J by 1 base, leaving 21 bases between them.

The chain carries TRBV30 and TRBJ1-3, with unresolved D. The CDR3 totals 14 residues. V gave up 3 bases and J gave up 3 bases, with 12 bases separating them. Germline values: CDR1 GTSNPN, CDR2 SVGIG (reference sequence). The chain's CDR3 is CAWSPNRGGNTIYF. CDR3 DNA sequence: TGTGCCTGGAGCCCCAACCGGGGTGGAAACACCATATATTTT.

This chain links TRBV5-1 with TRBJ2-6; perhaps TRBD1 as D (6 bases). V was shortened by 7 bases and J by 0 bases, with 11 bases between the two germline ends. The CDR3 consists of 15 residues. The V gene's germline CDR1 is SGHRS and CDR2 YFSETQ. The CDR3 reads CASGIQGSGANVLTF. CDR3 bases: TGCGCCAGCGGGATACAGGGCTCTGGGGCCAACGTCCTGACTTTC.

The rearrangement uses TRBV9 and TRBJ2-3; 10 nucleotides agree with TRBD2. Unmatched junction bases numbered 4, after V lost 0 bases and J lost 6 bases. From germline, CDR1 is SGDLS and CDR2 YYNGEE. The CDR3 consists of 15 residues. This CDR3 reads CASSVGVAGGDTQYF. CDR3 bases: TGTGCCAGCAGCGTAGGAGTAGCGGGGGGTGATACGCAGTATTTT.

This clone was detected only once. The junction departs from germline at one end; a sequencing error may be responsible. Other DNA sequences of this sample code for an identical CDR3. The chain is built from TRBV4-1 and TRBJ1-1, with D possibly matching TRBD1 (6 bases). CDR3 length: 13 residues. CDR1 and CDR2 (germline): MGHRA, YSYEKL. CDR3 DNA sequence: TGCGCCAGCAGGGGGACATCGAACACCGAAGCTTTCTTT. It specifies CASRGTSNTEAFF.

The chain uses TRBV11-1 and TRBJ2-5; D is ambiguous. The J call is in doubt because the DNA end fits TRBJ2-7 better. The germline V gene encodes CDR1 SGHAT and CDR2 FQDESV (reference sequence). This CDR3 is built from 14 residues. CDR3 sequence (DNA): TGTGCCAGCAGCTTAGCGGTGCGGTCTGGCGAGCAGTACTTC. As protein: CASSLAVRSGEQYF.

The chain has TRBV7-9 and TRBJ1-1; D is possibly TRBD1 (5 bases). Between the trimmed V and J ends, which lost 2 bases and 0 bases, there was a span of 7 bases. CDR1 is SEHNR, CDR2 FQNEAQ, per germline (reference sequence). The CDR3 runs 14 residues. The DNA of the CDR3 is TGTGCCAGCAGCTTAAGACAGATGAACACTGAAGCTTTCTTT. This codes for CASSLRQMNTEAFF.

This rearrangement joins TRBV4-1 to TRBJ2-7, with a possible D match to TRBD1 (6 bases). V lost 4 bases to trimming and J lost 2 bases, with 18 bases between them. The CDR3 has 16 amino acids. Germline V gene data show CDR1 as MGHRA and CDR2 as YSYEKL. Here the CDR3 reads CASSLTTGTSTYEQYF. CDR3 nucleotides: TGCGCCAGCAGCCTAACTACCGGGACAAGCACCTACGAGCAGTACTTC.

The CDR3 loop reads CSLKQGGGDEQYF. CDR3 coding DNA: TGCAGCCTCAAACAGGGGGGGGGAGACGAGCAGTACTTC. V usage is TRBV29-1 and J usage is TRBJ2-7; D perhaps matches TRBD1 (8 bases). V gave up 8 bases and J gave up 5 bases, with 19 bases separating them. Germline lookup yields CDR1 SQVTM and CDR2 ANQGSEA. The CDR3 runs to 13 residues.

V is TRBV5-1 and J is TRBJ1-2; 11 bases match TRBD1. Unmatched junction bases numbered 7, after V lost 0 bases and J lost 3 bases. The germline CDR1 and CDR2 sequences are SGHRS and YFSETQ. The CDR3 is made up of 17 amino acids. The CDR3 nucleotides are TGCGCCAGCAGCTTGGACCGGGACAGGGGGTATGACTATGGCTACACCTTC. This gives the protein CASSLDRDRGYDYGYTF.